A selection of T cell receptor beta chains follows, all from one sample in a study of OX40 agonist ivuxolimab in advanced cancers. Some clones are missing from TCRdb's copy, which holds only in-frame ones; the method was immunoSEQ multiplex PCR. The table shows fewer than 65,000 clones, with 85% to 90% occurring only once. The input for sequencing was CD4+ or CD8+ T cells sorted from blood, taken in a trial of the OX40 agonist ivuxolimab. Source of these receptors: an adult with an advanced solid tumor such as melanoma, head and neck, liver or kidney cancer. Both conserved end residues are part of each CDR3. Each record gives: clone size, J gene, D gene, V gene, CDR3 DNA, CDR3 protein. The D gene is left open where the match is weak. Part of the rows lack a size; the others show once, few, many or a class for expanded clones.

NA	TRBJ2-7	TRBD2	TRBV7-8	TGTGCCAGCAGCTTAGCGGGAGGGGCAGAAAGCAGCTCCTACGAGCAGTACTTC	CASSLAGGAESSSYEQYF
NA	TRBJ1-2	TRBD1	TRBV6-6	TGTGCCAGCAGTTCACCCCGGACAGGGGTCTACACCTTC	CASSSPRTGVYTF
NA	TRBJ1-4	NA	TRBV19	TGTGCCAGAGAGTATTTAGCGGGATGGGGTGAAAAACTGTTTTTT	CAREYLAGWGEKLFF
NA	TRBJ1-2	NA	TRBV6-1	TGTGCCAGCAGTGGGCCCAGGGCCTTGTATGGCTACACCTTC	CASSGPRALYGYTF
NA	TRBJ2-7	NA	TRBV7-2	TGTGCCAGCAGCTTAGATACTAACTTCGAGCAGTACTTC	CASSLDTNFEQYF
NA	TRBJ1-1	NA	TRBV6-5	TGTGCCAGCAGGCGGACAGCGAACACTGAAGCTTTCTTT	CASRRTANTEAFF
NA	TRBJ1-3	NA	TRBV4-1	TGCGCCAGCAGCCAAGCCCCCCCAGGGGCGACAGGAAACACCATATATTTT	CASSQAPPGATGNTIYF
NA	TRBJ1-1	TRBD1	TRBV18	TGTGCCAGCTCACCCGGACAGGGGGGTGAAGCTTTCTTT	CASSPGQGGEAFF
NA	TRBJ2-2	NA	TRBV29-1	TGCAGCCTCAGGTCAGGCGCGAACACCGGGGAGCTGTTTTTT	CSLRSGANTGELFF
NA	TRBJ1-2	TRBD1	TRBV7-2	TGTGCCAGCAGCCAGGGGGGACAGGGATACTATGGCTACACCTTC	CASSQGGQGYYGYTF
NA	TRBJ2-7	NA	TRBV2	TGTGCCAGCAGTGCTGACATAGGGAGGACATTGAGCGGAGAGCAGTACTTC	CASSADIGRTLSGEQYF
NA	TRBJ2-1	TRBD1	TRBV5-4	TGTGCCAGCAGCCCGGGACAGATAAATGAGCAGTTCTTC	CASSPGQINEQFF
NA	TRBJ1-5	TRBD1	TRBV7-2	TGTGCCAGCAGCCCCCAGGGGGATCAGCCCCAGCATTTT	CASSPQGDQPQHF
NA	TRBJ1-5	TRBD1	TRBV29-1	TGCAGCGTTCAGGAACAGGGGGCTACCTCGGGTCAGCCCCAGCATTTT	CSVQEQGATSGQPQHF
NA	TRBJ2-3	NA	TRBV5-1	TGCGCCAGCAGGAGGGGGGACCTTGGAGAAGTATGGGATACGCAGTATTTT	CASRRGDLGEVWDTQYF
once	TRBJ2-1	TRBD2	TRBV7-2	TGTGCCAGCAGCACCGCTAGCGGGGGATCGAGGTACAATGAGCAGTTCTTC	CASSTASGGSRYNEQFF
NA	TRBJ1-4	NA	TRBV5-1	TGCGCCAGCAGCTTTTCCTTCCGGACAGCTAATGAAAAACTGTTTTTT	CASSFSFRTANEKLFF
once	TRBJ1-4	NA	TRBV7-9	TGTGCCAGCAGCGCCCGGGCCCTCAATGAAAAACTGTTTTTT	CASSARALNEKLFF
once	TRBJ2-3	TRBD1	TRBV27	TGTGCCAGCAGTCCGGGACAGGGCGTAATGTTATCAGATACGCAGTATTTT	CASSPGQGVMLSDTQYF
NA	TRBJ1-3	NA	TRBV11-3	TGTGCCAGCAGCTTAGGACAGGCTGGAAACACCATATATTTT	CASSLGQAGNTIYF
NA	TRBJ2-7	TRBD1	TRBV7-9	TGTGCCAGCAGCGCCAACAGGGGGCTTGACGAGCAGTACTTC	CASSANRGLDEQYF
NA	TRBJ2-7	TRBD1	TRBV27	TGTGCCAGCAGTTCTGCGGGACAGGGCCCTCGACCCTACGAGCAGTACTTC	CASSSAGQGPRPYEQYF
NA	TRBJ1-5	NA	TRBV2	TGTGCCAGCAACAGGGATAGCAATCAGCCCCAGCATTTT	CASNRDSNQPQHF
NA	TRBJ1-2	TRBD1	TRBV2	TGTGCCAGCAGAGGGACAGGGGGTAACTATGGCTACACCTTC	CASRGTGGNYGYTF
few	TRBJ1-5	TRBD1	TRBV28	TGTGCCAGCAGTCAGGGGGGTAGCAATCAGCCCCAGCATTTT	CASSQGGSNQPQHF
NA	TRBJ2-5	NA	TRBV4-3	TGCGCCAGCAGCCAAGGGCGGTTCCAAGAGACCCAGTACTTC	CASSQGRFQETQYF